These 21 T cell receptor beta chains were all obtained from the same sample, sequenced in a study of tumor and adjacent non-tumor tissue in lung cancer. TCRbeta libraries were built with three rounds of nested PCR, modified from ARM-PCR. Each CDR3 protein is one row after TCRdb ran MiXCR on the multiplex PCR reads. The sample lists about 44,000 distinct CDR3 sequences, 60% to 70% seen once, with around 20% in the top ten. The template was RNA from unsorted bulk tissue. This non-tumor lung sample came from over 3 cm beyond the tumor edge. The sample consisted of distant non-tumor lung tissue. All receptors derive from a woman aged 40 to 50 with non-small cell lung cancer.

This clonotype has only a few counts. A much larger clone lies one base from this, so it may be a read error. V gene TRBV6-1 combines with J gene TRBJ1-5; D possibly corresponds to TRBD1 (5 bases). V was cut by 1 base and J by 4 bases, with 14 bases left in between. Germline loops: CDR1 MNHNS, CDR2 SASEGT. The CDR3 is made up of 16 amino acids. CDR3 region: CASSEDRGGGNQPQHF. As DNA, the CDR3 is TGTGCCAGCAGTGAAGATAGGGGTGGAGGTAATCAGCCCCAGCATTTT.

This clonotype was seen a few times. A much larger clone sits a single nucleotide away, making a read error possible. The DNA of the CDR3 is TGTGCCAGCAGTGGGACTAGCGGGGAGGCAGATACGCAGTATTTT. This translates into CASSGTSGEADTQYF. The chain uses TRBV6-2 or TRBV6-3 and TRBJ2-3; TRBD2 matches at 13 bases. This CDR3 is built from 15 residues. V lost 5 bases, J lost 4 bases, and 3 bases stayed unmatched. Germline values: CDR1 MNHEY, CDR2 SVGEGT.

This clonotype was seen a few times. One end of the junction varies from germline; a read error may be responsible. The chain employs TRBV12-3 or TRBV12-4 and TRBJ1-1; D call uncertain. CDR3 length: 13 amino acids. The CDR3 spells CATQTNIATEAFF. The CDR3 DNA reads as TGCGCCACCCAGACGAATATAGCCACTGAGGCTTTCTTT.

With regard to this clonotype: Mismatch with germline at one junction end may stem from a read error. The CDR3 is CASSLTRGMESTIYF. The CDR3 DNA is TGTGCCAGTAGCTTAACTCGGGGGATGGAAAGCACCATATATTTT. The gene calls are TRBV11-2 and TRBJ1-3; tentative D call: TRBD1 (5 bases). Looked up from germline, CDR1 is SGHAT and CDR2 is FQNNGV. This CDR3 region has 15 residues.

Regarding this clonotype: The junction does not match germline at one end; this may be a read error. The chain uses TRBV5-4 and TRBJ2-2; D tentatively reads TRBD1 or TRBD2 (5 bases each). Germline CDR1 and CDR2: SGHNT and YYREEE (reference sequence). The CDR3 extends over 15 amino acids. The CDR3 loop is CASNLSGGYTEELFF. DNA of the CDR3: TGTGCCAGCAACTTGAGTGGGGGATACACCGAGGAGCTGTTTTTT.

Points on this clonotype: One end of the junction fails to match germline, which may point to a read error. V gene TRBV11-2 combines with J gene TRBJ1-5; D remains ambiguous. Germline V gives CDR1 SGHAT, CDR2 FQNNGV. The CDR3 sequence is 13 residues long. CDR3 sequence (DNA): TGTACCAGCAGCTTACTGTGGGATCGGCCCCAGCATTTT. Translation gives CTSSLLWDRPQHF.

This clonotype was picked up one time. One end of the junction is discordant with germline, which a read error may explain. The gene calls are TRBV29-1 and TRBJ1-1; TRBD1 is a possible D gene (5 bases). Germline CDR1 reads SQVTM; CDR2 reads ANQGSEA. The CDR3 sequence is 12 residues long. CDR3 protein: CNVRAGFTEAFF. In DNA, the CDR3 is TGCAACGTTAGGGCAGGGTTCACCGAAGCTTTCTTT.

In the case of this clonotype: Because the CDR3 is missing its conserved closing phenylalanine or tryptophan, this is likely a read error. This chain uses TRBV5-1 with TRBJ2-2; TRBD2 is a possible D gene (5 bases). From germline, CDR1 is SGHRS and CDR2 YFSETQ. The V end lost 0 bases, the J end lost 2 bases, and 8 bases lay between the germline ends. The length of the CDR3 is 15 residues. In DNA form, the CDR3 reads TGCGCCAGCAGCTTGGCCGGGGTTAACACCGGGGAGCTGTTTTCT. Translated, it gives CASSLAGVNTGELFS.

This clonotype was detected a few times. The V call is TRBV7-9, the J call TRBJ2-6; D remains unclear. Germline V lookup: CDR1 SEHNR, CDR2 FQNEAQ (reference sequence). Trimming cost V 3 bases and J 0 bases, with 9 bases left between them. CDR3 size: 16 residues. The CDR3: CASSFLRSSGANVLTF. In DNA, the CDR3 is TGTGCCAGCAGCTTTTTGAGGTCCTCTGGGGCCAACGTCCTGACTTTC.

The rearrangement links TRBV11-3 to TRBJ2-7, with D perhaps given as TRBD1 or TRBD2 (7 bases each). From germline, CDR1 is SGHNT and CDR2 YENEEA. V dropped 5 bases and J dropped 7 bases, with 21 bases sitting between them. The CDR3 extends over 15 amino acids. In DNA, the CDR3 is TGTGCCAGCAGCGTAGGGCCCAGGGGGGACTATGAGCAGTACTTC. It specifies CASSVGPRGDYEQYF.

This clonotype was seen at least ten times. The V call is TRBV6-6, the J call TRBJ1-4, with D uncertain. Trimming stripped 4 bases from V and 8 bases from J, with 11 bases between. The CDR3 is 13 residues long. Per the germline V gene, CDR1 is MNHNY and CDR2 is SVGAGI (reference sequence). The CDR3 region is CASSSEGFEKLFF. The CDR3 region has the DNA TGTGCCAGCAGTTCAGAGGGTTTCGAAAAACTGTTTTTT.

Comment on this clonotype: A read error may produce the germline difference seen at one junction end. The V and J genes are TRBV14 and TRBJ1-1; 7 bases line up with TRBD1. Looked up from germline, CDR1 is SGHDN and CDR2 is FVKESK. CDR3 length equals 14 residues. The CDR3 DNA sequence: TGTGCCAGCAGCCAACACTTAGGGGGCACTGAAGTTTTCTTT. It translates to CASSQHLGGTEVFF.

This clonotype was seen many times. This may arise from a read error, as a much more abundant clone is one base away. The J gene is TRBJ1-2, the V gene TRBV10-3, with 7 nucleotides matching TRBD1. CDR1 ENHRY and CDR2 SYGVKD come from the germline V gene. V lost 4 bases, J lost 4 bases, and 9 bases stayed unmatched. The CDR3 extends over 15 amino acids. CDR3: CAISGRIGGLYGYTF. DNA for the CDR3: TGTGCCATCAGTGGGAGGATAGGGGGCCTCTATGGCTACACCTTC.

This clonotype was recorded many times. The genes are TRBV6-1 and TRBJ2-2; 7 positions match TRBD2. Germline CDR1 reads MNHNS; CDR2 reads SASEGT. CDR3 length: 13 residues. After removal of 7 bases from V and 5 bases from J, the junction contained 4 bases not matched to a gene. The CDR3 DNA sequence: TGTGCCAGCACCGGACTAGAGACCGGGGAGCTGTTTTTT. Its translation: CASTGLETGELFF.

This clonotype was recorded many times. The chain links TRBV14 to TRBJ2-1; 8 nucleotides agree with TRBD2. In germline, CDR1 is SGHDN, CDR2 FVKESK. This CDR3 region has 17 residues. Trimming took 1 base from V and 3 from J; bases not matched to a gene: 8. The CDR3 sequence: CASSQGGGAGVYNEQFF. The CDR3 DNA follows: TGTGCCAGCAGCCAAGGGGGAGGAGCGGGAGTCTACAATGAGCAGTTCTTC.

Comments on this clonotype: Because it lacks the conserved phenylalanine or tryptophan at the end, this CDR3 is likely a read error. The genes are TRBV7-9 and TRBJ2-7; D remains unclear. V was pared by 4 bases and J by 0 bases, with 25 bases between. Per the germline V gene, CDR1 is SEHNR and CDR2 is FQNEAQ (reference sequence). This CDR3 is 19 amino acids long. The CDR3 bases are TGTGCCAGCAGCTCGAACACGGGTGCCAACCTATACCTCTCCTACGAGCAGTACCTC. Amino acids: CASSSNTGANLYLSYEQYL.

As concerns this clonotype: This may be a read error: a much more frequent sequence differs by one nucleotide. The DNA for the CDR3 is TGTGCCGGCAGCGGGGGGTTTAGGAGTTTTACAGGCAATGAGCAGTTCTTC. Protein sequence: CAGSGGFRSFTGNEQFF. The chain combines TRBV7-9 with TRBJ2-1; 9 positions match TRBD2. Germline V CDR1 and CDR2: SEHNR, FQNEAQ (reference sequence). The CDR3 totals 17 residues.

This clonotype has just a few counts. The chain uses TRBV20-1 and TRBJ2-7; D call uncertain. The CDR3 is 14 residues long. Germline CDR1 and CDR2: DFQATT and SNEGSKA (reference sequence). Trimming took 1 base from V and 4 from J, leaving 14 bases between them. The CDR3 spells CSARAQSVGYEQYF. Written as DNA, the CDR3 is TGCAGTGCTAGAGCGCAGAGCGTAGGGTACGAGCAGTACTTC.

On this clonotype: Its ends do not fully match the called genes, so a read error is possible. This chain links TRBV12-3 or TRBV12-4 with TRBJ1-1, with TRBD1 as a possible D gene (6 bases). The length of the CDR3 is 14 residues. Written as DNA, the CDR3 is TGTGCCAGCAGCTTACAAGGGGGGGCCACTGAAGCTCTCTTT. Translated, it gives CASSLQGGATEALF.

Regarding this clonotype: A much larger clonotype is one base distant, so this may be a read error. J is TRBJ1-1 and V is TRBV5-1; D is undetermined. V was trimmed by 4 bases and J by 5 bases, leaving 18 bases between them. From germline, CDR1 is SGHRS and CDR2 YFSETQ. This CDR3 region has 15 residues. CDR3 nucleotide sequence: TGCGCCAGCAGCCCTGGACGTGGTCGTAATACTGAAGCTTTCTTT. Translated: CASSPGRGRNTEAFF. Full variable domain (missing parts from reference TRBV5-1 and TRBJ1-1): KAGVTQTPRYLIKTRGQQVTLSCSPISGHRSVSWYQQTPGQGLQFLFEYFSETQRNKGNFPGRFSGRQFSNSRSEMNVSTLELGDSALYLCASSPGRGRNTEAFFGQGTRLTVV.

As for this clonotype: This may arise from a read error, as a much more abundant clone is one base away. The chain carries TRBV20-1 and TRBJ2-1, with TRBD2 identical over 10 bases. Germline V gene sequence: CDR1 DFQATT, CDR2 SNEGSKA (reference sequence). The CDR3 contains 15 residues. The CDR3 DNA is TGCATTGCTACACGGGTCAGCGGGAGGGCCGGGGAGCAGTTCTTC. The encoded protein is CIATRVSGRAGEQFF.